The entry below describes one T cell receptor (beta chain). This sample is drawn from a study of shared clonotypes between healthy human individuals. It was CD45RO-negative cells, positively selected for CCR7, that made up naive CD8 cells, with terminally differentiated effector memory CD45RA+ cells excluded. Assay used: immunoSEQ multiplex PCR; TCRdb lists only in-frame clones, some missing. The sample has hundreds of thousands of clones, approximately 96% seen once. Sequences were obtained from naive CD8+ T cells sorted from blood. This TCR was recovered from a woman aged 25-40 years in good health.

The CDR3 nucleotides are TGTGCCAGCAGTCAGGACGGGAGCTCCTATAATTCACCCCTCCACTTT. Protein sequence: CASSQDGSSYNSPLHF. The V call is TRBV2, the J call TRBJ1-6; D gene ambiguous. There are 16 residues in the CDR3. Trimming removed 5 bases at V and 0 bases at J, with 11 bases between. Germline CDR1 and CDR2: SNHLY and FYNNEI.